This T cell receptor (beta chain) stems from a study of T cells in Graves' hyperthyroidism and ophthalmopathy. Study-level results: Appearing also in blood were most of the thyroid clonotypes expanded above 0.001. Ophthalmopathy prediction by the model preceded onset by a median approximately 6.9 months.

Exclusion of patients followed from uncontrolled infection, other autoimmune disease, pregnancy or lactation. The investigators amplified TCR beta CDR3 regions from RNA transcripts. The TCR CDR3 was amplified in a first-round RT-PCR using the HTBI primer set. TCRdb used MiXCR to reprocess the multiplex PCR reads, holding one entry per CDR3 protein. The table shows some 400,000 distinct CDR3 sequences, with about a fifth occurring only once. V lost 0 bases to trimming and J lost 5 bases, with 7 bases between them. CDR3 size: 13 residues. In this sample, this clonotype turned up many times. Its antigen is still unknown.

This receptor was obtained from a woman aged 18-30 years with Graves' hyperthyroidism. The V and J genes are TRBV12-3 or TRBV12-4 and TRBJ1-2, with unresolved D. Sequences were obtained from blood. The CDR3 DNA sequence: TGTGCCAGCAGTTTAGCGGGGAGTTATGGCTACACCTTC. It yields the protein CASSLAGSYGYTF.